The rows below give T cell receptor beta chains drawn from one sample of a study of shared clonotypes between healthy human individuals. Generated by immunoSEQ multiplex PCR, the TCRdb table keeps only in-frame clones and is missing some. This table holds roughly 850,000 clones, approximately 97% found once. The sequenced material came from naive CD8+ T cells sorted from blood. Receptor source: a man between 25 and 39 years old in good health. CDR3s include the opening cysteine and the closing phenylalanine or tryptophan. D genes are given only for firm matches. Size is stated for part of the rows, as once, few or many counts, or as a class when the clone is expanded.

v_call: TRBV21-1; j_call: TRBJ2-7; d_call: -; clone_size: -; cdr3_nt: TGTGCCAGCAGCAAAGTTTCCTACTACGAGCAGTACTTC; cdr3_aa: CASSKVSYYEQYF
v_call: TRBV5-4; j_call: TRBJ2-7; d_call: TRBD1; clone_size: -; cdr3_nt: TGTGCCAGCAGCTTCCGGGACAGGGCCTACGAGCAGTACTTC; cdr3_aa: CASSFRDRAYEQYF
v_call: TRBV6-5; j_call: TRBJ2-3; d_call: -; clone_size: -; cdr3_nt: TGTGCCAGCAGTTACGGGGGAAGCACAGATACGCAGTATTTT; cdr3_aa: CASSYGGSTDTQYF
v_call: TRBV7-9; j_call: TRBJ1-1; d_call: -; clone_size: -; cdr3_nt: TGTGCCAGCAGCTTAGTTGAAGCTTTCTTT; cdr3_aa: CASSLVEAFF
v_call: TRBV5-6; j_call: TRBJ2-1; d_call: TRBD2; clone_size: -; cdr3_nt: TGTGCCAGCAGCTTGCGATTCGGGAGGGTTGACAATGAGCAGTTCTTC; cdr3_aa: CASSLRFGRVDNEQFF
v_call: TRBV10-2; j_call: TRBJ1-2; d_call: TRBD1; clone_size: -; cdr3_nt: TGCGCCAGCAGTGAGGACAGGGGGGCTGTGCGGCATGGCTACACCTTC; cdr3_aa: CASSEDRGAVRHGYTF
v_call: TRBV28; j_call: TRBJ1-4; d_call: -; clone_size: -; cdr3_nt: TGTGCCAGCAGTTTAGGGGCCACTCTGCCGGAGAAACTGTTTTTT; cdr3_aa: CASSLGATLPEKLFF
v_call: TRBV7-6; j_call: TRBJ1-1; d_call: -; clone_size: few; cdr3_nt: TGTGCCAGCAGCCCCGTGAACACTGAAGCTTTCTTT; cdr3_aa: CASSPVNTEAFF
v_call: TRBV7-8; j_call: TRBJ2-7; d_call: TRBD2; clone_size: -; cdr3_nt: TGTGCCAGCAGCTTAGCGCTAGGCGGGAGGGCGGGAGAGCAGTACTTC; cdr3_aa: CASSLALGGRAGEQYF
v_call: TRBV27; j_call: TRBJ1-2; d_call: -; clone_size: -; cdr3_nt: TGTGCCAGCAGTTTATCGCCCGCCTATGGCTACACCTTC; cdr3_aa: CASSLSPAYGYTF
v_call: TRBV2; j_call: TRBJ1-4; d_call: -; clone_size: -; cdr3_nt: TGTGCCAGCAGAGAGAACCCGGAACTGGGTGAAAAACTGTTTTTT; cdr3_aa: CASRENPELGEKLFF
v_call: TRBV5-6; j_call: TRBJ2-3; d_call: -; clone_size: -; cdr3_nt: TGTGCCAGCAGCTTCAGGGTATCACCCACCACAGATACGCAGTATTTT; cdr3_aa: CASSFRVSPTTDTQYF
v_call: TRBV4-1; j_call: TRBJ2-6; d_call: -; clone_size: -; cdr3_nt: TGCGCCAGCAGCCATAGAACTGGGGCCAACGTCCTGACTTTC; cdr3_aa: CASSHRTGANVLTF
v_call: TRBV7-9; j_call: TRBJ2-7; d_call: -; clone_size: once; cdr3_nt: TGTGCCAGCAGCTTAGTTCAGGGAGCCTACGAGCAGTACTTC; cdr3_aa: CASSLVQGAYEQYF
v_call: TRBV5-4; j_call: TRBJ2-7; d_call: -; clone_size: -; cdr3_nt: TGTGCCAGCAGCTTCCCTGACCGGCCCTACGAGCAGTACTTC; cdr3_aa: CASSFPDRPYEQYF
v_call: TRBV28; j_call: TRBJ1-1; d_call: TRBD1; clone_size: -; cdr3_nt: TGTGCCAGTCGGAACAGGGGGGCGTACACTGAAGCTTTCTTT; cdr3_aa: CASRNRGAYTEAFF
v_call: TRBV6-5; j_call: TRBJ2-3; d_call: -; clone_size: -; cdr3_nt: TGTGCCAGCAGTTACTCGTCATTCGGTGCGCAGTATTTT; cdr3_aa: CASSYSSFGAQYF
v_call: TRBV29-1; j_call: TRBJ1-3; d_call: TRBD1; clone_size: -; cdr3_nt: TGCAGCGTGCATGACAGGGGTAAAGGAAACACCATATATTTT; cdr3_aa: CSVHDRGKGNTIYF
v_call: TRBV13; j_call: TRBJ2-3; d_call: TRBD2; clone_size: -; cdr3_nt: TGTGCCAGCAGCCTGCTAGCGGGGCCCAGCACAGATACGCAGTATTTT; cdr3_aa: CASSLLAGPSTDTQYF
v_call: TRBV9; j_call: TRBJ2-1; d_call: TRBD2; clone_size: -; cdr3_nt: TGTGCCAGCAGCGGTAGCGGGAGAGACAATGAGCAGTTCTTC; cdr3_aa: CASSGSGRDNEQFF
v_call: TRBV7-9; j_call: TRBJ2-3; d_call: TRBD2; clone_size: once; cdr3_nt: TGTGCCAGCAGCTTACTTCTAGCGGGGTCGGGAGATACGCAGTATTTT; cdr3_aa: CASSLLLAGSGDTQYF
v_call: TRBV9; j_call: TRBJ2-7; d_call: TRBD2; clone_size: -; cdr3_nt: TGTGCCAGCAGCGTAGCTAGCGGCCCTATCTACGAGCAGTACTTC; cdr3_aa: CASSVASGPIYEQYF
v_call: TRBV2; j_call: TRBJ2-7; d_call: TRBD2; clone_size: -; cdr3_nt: TGTGCCAGCAGTGAGAGCGGGAGCAGCTACGAGCAGTACTTC; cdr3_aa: CASSESGSSYEQYF
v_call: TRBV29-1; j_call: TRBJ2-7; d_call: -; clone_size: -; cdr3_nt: TGCAGCGTTGAAGCAGGGACTGGTTACGAGCAGTACTTC; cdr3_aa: CSVEAGTGYEQYF
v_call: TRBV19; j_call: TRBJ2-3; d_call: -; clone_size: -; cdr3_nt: TGTGCCAGTAGTCTAACAGGAGTGTTCGGGGATACGCAGTATTTT; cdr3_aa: CASSLTGVFGDTQYF
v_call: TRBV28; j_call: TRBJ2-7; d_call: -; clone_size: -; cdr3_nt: TGTGCCAGCAGTTACACCATGGGCTTATCCTACGAGCAGTACTTC; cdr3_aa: CASSYTMGLSYEQYF
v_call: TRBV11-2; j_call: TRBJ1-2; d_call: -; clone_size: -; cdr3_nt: TGTGCCAGCAGCCAAATGGCGCAGTATCTTAGTGGCTACACCTTC; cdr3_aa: CASSQMAQYLSGYTF
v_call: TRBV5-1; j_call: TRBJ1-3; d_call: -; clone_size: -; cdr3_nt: TGCGCCAGCAGCTTAACCATAGGACAGCTGGGTTCAGGAAACACCATATATTTT; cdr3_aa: CASSLTIGQLGSGNTIYF
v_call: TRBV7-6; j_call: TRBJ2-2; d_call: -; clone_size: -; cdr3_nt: TGTGCCAGCAGCTTAGCTCCCTTCGCGAACACCGGGGAGCTGTTTTTT; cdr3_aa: CASSLAPFANTGELFF
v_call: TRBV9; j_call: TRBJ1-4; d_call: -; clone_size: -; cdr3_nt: TGTGCCAGCAGCACACACAACGAGGAGGTTGGGAATGAAAAACTGTTTTTT; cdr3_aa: CASSTHNEEVGNEKLFF
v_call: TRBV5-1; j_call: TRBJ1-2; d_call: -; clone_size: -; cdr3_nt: TGCGCCAGCAGAAAGGGCGGGGATCTATATGGCTACACCTTC; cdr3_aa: CASRKGGDLYGYTF
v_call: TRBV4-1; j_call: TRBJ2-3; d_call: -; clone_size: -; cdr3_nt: TGCGCCAGCAGCCAACCCGACAGGAGCACAGATACGCAGTATTTT; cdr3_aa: CASSQPDRSTDTQYF
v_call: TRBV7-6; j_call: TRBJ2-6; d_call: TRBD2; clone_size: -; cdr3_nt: TGTGCCAGCAGCTTAGCGAGCGGGAGGGTGGGGGCCAACGTCCTGACTTTC; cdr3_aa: CASSLASGRVGANVLTF
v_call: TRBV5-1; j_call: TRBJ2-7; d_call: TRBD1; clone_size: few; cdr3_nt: TGCGCCAGCAGCTTGAACAGGGGAAGCTCCTACGAGCAGTACTTC; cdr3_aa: CASSLNRGSSYEQYF
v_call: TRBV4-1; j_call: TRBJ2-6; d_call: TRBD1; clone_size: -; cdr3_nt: TGCGCCAGCAGCCAAGTGGGGACAGGGGGCCTCTCTGGGGCCAACGTCCTGACTTTC; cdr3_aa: CASSQVGTGGLSGANVLTF
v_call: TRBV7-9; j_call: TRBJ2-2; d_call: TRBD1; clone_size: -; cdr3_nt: TGTGCCAGCAGCAAATCAGGGGGCACCGGGGAGCTGTTTTTT; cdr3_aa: CASSKSGGTGELFF
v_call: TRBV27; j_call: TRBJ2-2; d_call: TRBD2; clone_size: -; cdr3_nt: TGTGCCAGCAGTTTAATCACTAGCGCGAACACCGGGGAGCTGTTTTTT; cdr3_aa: CASSLITSANTGELFF
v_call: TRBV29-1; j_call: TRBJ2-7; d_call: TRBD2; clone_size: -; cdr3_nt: TGCAGCGTCCTTGGACTAGCGAACTCCTACGAGCAGTACTTC; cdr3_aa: CSVLGLANSYEQYF
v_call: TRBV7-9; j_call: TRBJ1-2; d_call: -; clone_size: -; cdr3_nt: TGTGCCAGCAGCCCCCCATTGTCGGGAGTATCCTTCAGTGGCGATGGCTACACCTTC; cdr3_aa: CASSPPLSGVSFSGDGYTF
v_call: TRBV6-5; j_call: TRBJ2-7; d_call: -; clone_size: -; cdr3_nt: TGTGCCAGCAGACCCGGGACCACCTACGAGCAGTACTTC; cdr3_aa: CASRPGTTYEQYF
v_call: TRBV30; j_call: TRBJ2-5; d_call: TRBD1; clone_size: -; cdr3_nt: TGTGCCTGGAGTGCGGGACAGGGGGGCGAGACCCAGTACTTC; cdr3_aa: CAWSAGQGGETQYF
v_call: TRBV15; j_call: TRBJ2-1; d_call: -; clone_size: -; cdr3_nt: TGTGCCACCAGCAGAGAACCATTCAATGAGCAGTTCTTC; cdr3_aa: CATSREPFNEQFF
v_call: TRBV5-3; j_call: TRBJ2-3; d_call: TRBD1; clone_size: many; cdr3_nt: TGTGCCAGAAGCCACGACAGGGGGAAACTTCGAGACACAGATACGCAGTATTTT; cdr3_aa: CARSHDRGKLRDTDTQYF
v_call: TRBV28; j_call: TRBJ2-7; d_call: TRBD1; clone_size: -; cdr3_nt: TGTGCCAGCAGATCGGACAGGGAATATTCCGAGCAGTACTTC; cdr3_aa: CASRSDREYSEQYF
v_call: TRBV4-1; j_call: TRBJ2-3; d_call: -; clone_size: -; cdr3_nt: TGCGCCAGCAGCCAACGGGGGCGGGAGATCACAGATACGCAGTATTTT; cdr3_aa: CASSQRGREITDTQYF
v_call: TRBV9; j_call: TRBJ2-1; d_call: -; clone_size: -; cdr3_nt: TGTGCCAGCAGCACCTGGGACTCCCCAGATGAGCAGTTCTTC; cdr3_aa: CASSTWDSPDEQFF
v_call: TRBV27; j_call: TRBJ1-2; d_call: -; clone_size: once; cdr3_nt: TGTGCCAGCAGTCCCGGGACACTAAACTATGGCTACACCTTC; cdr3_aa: CASSPGTLNYGYTF
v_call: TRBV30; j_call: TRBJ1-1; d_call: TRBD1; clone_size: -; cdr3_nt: TGTGCCTGGGTTTCCGGGACAGGACGGAAAAGCACTGAAGCTTTCTTT; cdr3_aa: CAWVSGTGRKSTEAFF
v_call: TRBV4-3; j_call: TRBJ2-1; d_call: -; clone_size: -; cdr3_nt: TGCGCCAGCAGCCAAGATCTGGATCGGCCTAACAATGAGCAGTTCTTC; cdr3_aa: CASSQDLDRPNNEQFF
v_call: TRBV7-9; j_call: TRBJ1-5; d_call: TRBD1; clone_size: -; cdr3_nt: TGTGCCAGCAGCTTAGGTGGGACAGGGGGTTGGAATCAGCCCCAGCATTTT; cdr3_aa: CASSLGGTGGWNQPQHF
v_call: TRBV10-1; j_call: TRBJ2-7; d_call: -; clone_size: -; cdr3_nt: TGCGCCAGCAGTGAGGGGGGGGCACCTGACGAGCAGTACTTC; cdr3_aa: CASSEGGAPDEQYF
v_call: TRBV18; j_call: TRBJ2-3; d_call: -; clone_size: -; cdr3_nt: TGTGCCAGCTCACCGCCCGCAGATACGCAGTATTTT; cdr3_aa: CASSPPADTQYF
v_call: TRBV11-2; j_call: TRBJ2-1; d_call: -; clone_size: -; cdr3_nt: TGTGCCAGCAGCTCGTATCCCCAAGGCGGCGGGACAGCTGGACACCAGTTCTTC; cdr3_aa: CASSSYPQGGGTAGHQFF
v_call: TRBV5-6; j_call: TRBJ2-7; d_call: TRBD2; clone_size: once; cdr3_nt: TGTGCCAGCAGCTCGAAGGGAGGGTATGACGAGCAGTACTTC; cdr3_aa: CASSSKGGYDEQYF